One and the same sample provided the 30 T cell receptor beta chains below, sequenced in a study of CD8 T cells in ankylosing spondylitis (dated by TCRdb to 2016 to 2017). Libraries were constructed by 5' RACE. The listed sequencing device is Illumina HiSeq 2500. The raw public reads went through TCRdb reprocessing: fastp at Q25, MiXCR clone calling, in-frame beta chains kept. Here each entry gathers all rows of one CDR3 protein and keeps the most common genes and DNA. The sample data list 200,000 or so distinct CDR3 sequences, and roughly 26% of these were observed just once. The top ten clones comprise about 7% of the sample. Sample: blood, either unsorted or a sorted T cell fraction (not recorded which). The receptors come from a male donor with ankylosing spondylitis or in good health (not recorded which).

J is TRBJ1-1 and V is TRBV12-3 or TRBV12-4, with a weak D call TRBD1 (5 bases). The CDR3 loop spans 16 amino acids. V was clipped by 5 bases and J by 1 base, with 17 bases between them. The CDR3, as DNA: TGTGCCAGCAGTCCCGAAGGAGGGGCAAGGAACACTGAAGCTTTCTTT. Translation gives CASSPEGGARNTEAFF.

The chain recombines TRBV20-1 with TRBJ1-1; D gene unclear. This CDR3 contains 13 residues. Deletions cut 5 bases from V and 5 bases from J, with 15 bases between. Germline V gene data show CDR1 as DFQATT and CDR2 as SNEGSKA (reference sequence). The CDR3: CSAPDPRGTEAFF. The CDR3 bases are TGCAGTGCTCCCGACCCCCGAGGAACTGAAGCTTTCTTT.

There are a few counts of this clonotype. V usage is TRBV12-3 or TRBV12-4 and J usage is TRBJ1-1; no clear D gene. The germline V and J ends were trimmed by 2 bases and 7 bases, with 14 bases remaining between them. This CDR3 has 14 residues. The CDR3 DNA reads TGTGCCAGCAGTTTAAGTGTAGGGAGTCTTGAAGCTTTCTTT. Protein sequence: CASSLSVGSLEAFF.

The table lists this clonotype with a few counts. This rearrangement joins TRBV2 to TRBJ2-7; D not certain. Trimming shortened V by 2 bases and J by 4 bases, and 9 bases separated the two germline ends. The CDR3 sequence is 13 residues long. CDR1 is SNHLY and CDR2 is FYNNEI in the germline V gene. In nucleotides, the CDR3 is TGTGCCAGCAGTGAACAGTCTTCGTACGAGCAGTACTTC. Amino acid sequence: CASSEQSSYEQYF. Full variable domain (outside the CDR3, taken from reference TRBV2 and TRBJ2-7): EPEVTQTPSHQVTQMGQEVILRCVPISNHLYFYWYRQILGQKVEFLVSFYNNEISEKSEIFDDQFSVERPDGSNFTLKIRSTKLEDSAMYFCASSEQSSYEQYFGPGTRLTVT.

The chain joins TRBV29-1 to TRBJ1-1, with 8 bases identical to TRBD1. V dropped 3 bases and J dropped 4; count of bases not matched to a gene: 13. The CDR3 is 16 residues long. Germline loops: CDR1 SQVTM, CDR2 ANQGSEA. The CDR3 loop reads CSVDAFGQGAFTEAFF. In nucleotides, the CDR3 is TGCAGCGTTGATGCCTTTGGGCAGGGGGCGTTCACTGAAGCTTTCTTT.

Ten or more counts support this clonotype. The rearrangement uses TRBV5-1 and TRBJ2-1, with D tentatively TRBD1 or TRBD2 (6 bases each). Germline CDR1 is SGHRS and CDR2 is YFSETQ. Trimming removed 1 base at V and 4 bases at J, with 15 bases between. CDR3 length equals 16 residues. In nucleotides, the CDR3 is TGCGCCAGCAGCTTGTCCGGGGGCGCAGGGTACAATGAGCAGTTCTTC. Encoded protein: CASSLSGGAGYNEQFF.

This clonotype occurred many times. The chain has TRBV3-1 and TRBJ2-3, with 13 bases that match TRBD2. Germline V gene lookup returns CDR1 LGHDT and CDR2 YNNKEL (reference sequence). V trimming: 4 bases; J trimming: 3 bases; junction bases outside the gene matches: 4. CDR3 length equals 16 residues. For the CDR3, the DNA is TGTGCCAGCAGCCCTGGGACTAGCGGGAAAACAGATACGCAGTATTTT. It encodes CASSPGTSGKTDTQYF.

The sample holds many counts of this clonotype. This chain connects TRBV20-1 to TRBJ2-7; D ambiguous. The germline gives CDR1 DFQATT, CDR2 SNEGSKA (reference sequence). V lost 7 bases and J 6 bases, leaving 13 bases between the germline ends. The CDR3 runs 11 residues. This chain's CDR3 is CSVKGSGEQYF. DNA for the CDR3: TGCAGTGTTAAGGGTAGTGGCGAGCAGTACTTC.

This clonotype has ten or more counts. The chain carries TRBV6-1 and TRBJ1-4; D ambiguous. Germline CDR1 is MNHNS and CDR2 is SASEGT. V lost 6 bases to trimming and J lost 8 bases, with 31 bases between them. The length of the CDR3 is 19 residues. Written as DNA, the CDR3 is TGTGCCAGCAGCTCTGGGAAGGTACAACGAACGGGTCTAGAGGAAAAACTGTTTTTT. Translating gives CASSSGKVQRTGLEEKLFF.

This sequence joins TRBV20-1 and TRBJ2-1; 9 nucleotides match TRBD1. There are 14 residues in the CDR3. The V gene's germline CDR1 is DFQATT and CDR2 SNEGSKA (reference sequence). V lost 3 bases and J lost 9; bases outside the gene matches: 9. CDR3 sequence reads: CSASRDREFGEQFF. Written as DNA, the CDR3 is TGCAGTGCTAGCAGGGACAGGGAGTTCGGTGAGCAGTTCTTC.

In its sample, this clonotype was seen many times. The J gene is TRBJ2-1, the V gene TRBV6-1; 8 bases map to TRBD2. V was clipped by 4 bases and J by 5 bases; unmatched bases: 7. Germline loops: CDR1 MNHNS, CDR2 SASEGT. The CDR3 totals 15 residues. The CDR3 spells CASSGGAGADNEQFF. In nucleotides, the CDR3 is TGTGCCAGCAGTGGAGGAGCGGGAGCGGACAATGAGCAGTTCTTC.

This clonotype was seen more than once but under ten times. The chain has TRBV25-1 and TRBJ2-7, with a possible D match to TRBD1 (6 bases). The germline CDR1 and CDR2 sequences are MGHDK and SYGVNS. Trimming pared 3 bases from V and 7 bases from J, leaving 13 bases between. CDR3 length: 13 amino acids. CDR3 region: CASSEGSRGEQYF. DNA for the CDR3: TGTGCCAGCAGTGAGGGTTCCAGGGGTGAGCAGTACTTC.

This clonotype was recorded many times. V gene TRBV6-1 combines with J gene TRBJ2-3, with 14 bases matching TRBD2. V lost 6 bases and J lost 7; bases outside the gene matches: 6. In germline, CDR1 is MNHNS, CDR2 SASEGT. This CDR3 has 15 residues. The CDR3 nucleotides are TGTGCCAGCAGATCGGGACTAGCGGGAGTACATACGCAGTATTTT. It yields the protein CASRSGLAGVHTQYF.

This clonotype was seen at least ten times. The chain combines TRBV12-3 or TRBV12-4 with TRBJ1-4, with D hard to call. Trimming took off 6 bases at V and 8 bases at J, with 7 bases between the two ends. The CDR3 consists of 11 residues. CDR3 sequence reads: CASRRNEKLFF. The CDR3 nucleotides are TGTGCCAGCAGGAGGAACGAAAAACTGTTTTTT.

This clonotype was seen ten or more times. CDR3 sequence: CASSLWTGQRAPYEQYF. CDR3 DNA: TGTGCCAGCAGTTTATGGACAGGCCAAAGGGCGCCCTACGAGCAGTACTTC. The chain has TRBV28 and TRBJ2-7; possible D gene TRBD1, 6 bases. The CDR3 spans 17 residues. V gave up 0 bases and J gave up 2 bases, with 17 bases separating them. CDR1 MDHEN and CDR2 SYDVKM come from the germline V gene.

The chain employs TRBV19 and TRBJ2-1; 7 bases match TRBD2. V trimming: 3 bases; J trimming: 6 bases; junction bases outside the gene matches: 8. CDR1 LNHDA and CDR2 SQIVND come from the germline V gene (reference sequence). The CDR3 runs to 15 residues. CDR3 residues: CASSILPPSGNEQFF. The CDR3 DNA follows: TGTGCCAGTAGTATTCTCCCCCCTAGCGGCAATGAGCAGTTCTTC.

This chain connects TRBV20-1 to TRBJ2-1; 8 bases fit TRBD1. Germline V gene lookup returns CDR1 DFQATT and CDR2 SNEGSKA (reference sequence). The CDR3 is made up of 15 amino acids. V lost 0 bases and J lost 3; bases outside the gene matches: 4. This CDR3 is CSARDGTGNYNEQFF. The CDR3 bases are TGCAGTGCTAGAGATGGGACAGGCAACTACAATGAGCAGTTCTTC.

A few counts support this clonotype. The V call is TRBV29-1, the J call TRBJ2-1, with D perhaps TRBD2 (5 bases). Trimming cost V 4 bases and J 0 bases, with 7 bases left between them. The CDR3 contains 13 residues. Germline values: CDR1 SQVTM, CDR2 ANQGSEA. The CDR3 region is CSVVGSSYNEQFF. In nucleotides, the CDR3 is TGCAGCGTTGTGGGGAGCTCCTACAATGAGCAGTTCTTC.

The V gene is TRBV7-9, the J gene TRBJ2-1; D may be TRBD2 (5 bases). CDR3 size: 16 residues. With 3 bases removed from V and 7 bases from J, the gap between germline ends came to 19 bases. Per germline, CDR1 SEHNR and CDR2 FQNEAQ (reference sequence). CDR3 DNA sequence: TGTGCCAGCAGCTTGTTGACGAGTGGGAGAGGTAATGAGCAGTTCTTC. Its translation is CASSLLTSGRGNEQFF.

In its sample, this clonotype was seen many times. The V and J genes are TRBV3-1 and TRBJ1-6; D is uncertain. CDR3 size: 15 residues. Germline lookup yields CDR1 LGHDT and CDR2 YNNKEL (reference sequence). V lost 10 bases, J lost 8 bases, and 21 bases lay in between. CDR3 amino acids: CATSRVGENHSPLHF. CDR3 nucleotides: TGTGCCACCTCCCGGGTCGGTGAAAACCATTCACCCCTCCACTTT.

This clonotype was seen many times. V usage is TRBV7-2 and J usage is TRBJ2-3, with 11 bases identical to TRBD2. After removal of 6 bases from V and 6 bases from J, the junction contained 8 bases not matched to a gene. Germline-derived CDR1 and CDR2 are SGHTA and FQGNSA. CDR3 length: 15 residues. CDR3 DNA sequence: TGTGCCAGCAGACACACTAGCGGGAGATGGGATACGCAGTATTTT. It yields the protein CASRHTSGRWDTQYF. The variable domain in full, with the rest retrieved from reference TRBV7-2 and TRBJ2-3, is GAGVSQSPSNKVTEKGKDVELRCDPISGHTALYWYRQSLGQGLEFLIYFQGNSAPDKSGLPSDRFSAERTGGSVSTLTIQRTQQEDSAVYLCASRHTSGRWDTQYFGPGTRLTVL.

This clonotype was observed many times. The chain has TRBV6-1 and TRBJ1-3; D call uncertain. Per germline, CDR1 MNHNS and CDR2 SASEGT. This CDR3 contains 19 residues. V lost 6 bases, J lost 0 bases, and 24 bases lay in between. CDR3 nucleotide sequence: TGTGCCAGCAGCACGACCCGACCGTTGAGCGTCGACTCTGGAAACACCATATATTTT. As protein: CASSTTRPLSVDSGNTIYF.

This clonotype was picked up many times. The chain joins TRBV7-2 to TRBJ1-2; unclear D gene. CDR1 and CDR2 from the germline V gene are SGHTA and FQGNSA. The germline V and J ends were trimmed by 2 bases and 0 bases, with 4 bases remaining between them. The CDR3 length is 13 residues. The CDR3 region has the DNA TGTGCCAGCAGCTTACCGCCTAACTATGGCTACACCTTC. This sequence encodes CASSLPPNYGYTF.

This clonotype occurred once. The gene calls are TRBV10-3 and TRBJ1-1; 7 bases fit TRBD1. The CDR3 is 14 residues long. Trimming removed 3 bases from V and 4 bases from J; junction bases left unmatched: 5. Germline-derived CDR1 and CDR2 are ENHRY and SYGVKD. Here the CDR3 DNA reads TGTGCCATCAGTGATACAGGGGTGAGCACTGAAGCTTTCTTT. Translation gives CAISDTGVSTEAFF.

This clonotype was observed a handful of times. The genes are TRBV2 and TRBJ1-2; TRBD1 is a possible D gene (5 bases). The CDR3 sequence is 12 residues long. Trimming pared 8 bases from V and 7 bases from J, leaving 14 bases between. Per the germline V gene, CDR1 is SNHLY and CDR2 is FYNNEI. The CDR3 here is CASGGTSTGYTF. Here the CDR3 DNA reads TGTGCCAGCGGGGGGACTTCAACTGGCTACACCTTC.

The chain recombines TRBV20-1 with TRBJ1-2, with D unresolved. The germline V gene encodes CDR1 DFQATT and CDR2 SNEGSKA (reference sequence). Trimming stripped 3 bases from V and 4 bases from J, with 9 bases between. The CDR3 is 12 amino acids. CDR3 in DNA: TGCAGTGCTAGGGGCTCAGTCTATGGCTACACCTTC. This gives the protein CSARGSVYGYTF.

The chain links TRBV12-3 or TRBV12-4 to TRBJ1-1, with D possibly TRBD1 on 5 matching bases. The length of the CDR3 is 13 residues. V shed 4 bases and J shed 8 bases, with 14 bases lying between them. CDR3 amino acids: CASSSRGGVEAFF. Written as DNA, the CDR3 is TGTGCCAGCAGTTCCCGCGGGGGTGTAGAAGCTTTCTTT.

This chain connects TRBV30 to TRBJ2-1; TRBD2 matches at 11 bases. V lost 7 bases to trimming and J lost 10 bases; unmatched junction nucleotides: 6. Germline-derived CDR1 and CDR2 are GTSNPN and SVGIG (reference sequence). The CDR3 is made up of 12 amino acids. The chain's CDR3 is CAYSGRAIEQFF. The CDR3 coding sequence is TGTGCCTATAGCGGGAGGGCTATAGAGCAGTTCTTC.

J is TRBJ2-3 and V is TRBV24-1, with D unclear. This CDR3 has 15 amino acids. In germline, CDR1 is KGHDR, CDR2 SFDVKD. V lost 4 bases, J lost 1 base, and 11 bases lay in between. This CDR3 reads CATSEPGSGTDTQYF. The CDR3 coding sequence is TGTGCCACCAGTGAGCCTGGCAGCGGCACAGATACGCAGTATTTT.

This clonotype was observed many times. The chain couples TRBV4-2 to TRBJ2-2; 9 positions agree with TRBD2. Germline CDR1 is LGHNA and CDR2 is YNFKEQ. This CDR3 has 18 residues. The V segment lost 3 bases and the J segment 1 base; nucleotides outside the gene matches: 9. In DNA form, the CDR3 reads TGTGCCAGCAGCCAGGGGACCGTAGCGGGAGTGAACACCGGGGAGCTGTTTTTT. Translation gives CASSQGTVAGVNTGELFF.